What follows are 31 T cell receptor beta chains derived from one specimen sequenced in a study of T cell responses to AZD1222 COVID-19 vaccine. The method was immunoSEQ multiplex PCR; TCRdb's version includes in-frame clones alone and lacks a portion of them. The repertoire has more than 100,000 clones, 75% to 90% of them found once; the top ten carry 2.5% to 4%. Sequences were derived from peripheral blood, sampled on day 0 of AZD1222 vaccination. These receptors were taken from an adult in good health.

This rearrangement joins TRBV7-2 to TRBJ1-2; D remains unclear. The CDR3 consists of 13 residues. Germline assignment: CDR1 SGHTA and CDR2 FQGNSA. V gave up 0 bases and J gave up 13 bases, with 15 bases separating them. CDR3: CASSLASQLVPTF. The CDR3 DNA sequence: TGTGCCAGCAGCTTAGCGTCCCAGCTCGTACCCACCTTC. Combining the CDR3 with reference TRBV7-2 and TRBJ1-2 gives the whole variable domain GAGVSQSPSNKVTEKGKDVELRCDPISGHTALYWYRQSLGQGLEFLIYFQGNSAPDKSGLPSDRFSAERTGGSVSTLTIQRTQQEDSAVYLCASSLASQLVPTFGSGTRLTVV.

This chain uses TRBV28 with TRBJ2-3, with 9 bases matching TRBD1. Germline trimming cut 4 bases from V and 6 bases from J; bases unmatched to any gene: 8. CDR1 is MDHEN, CDR2 SYDVKM, per germline. This CDR3 comprises 15 residues. The CDR3 spells CASSSGDRGLDTQYF. CDR3 coding DNA: TGTGCCAGCAGTTCCGGAGACAGGGGGTTGGATACGCAGTATTTT.

V is TRBV28 and J is TRBJ2-3; D may be TRBD2 (6 bases). The CDR3 is made up of 15 amino acids. Germline CDR1 reads MDHEN; CDR2 reads SYDVKM. V was clipped by 3 bases and J by 2 bases, with 12 bases between them. The CDR3 DNA reads as TGTGCCAGCAGTTTGACGGGGGACCTCACAGATACGCAGTATTTT. Its protein is CASSLTGDLTDTQYF. Filled out from reference TRBV28 and TRBJ2-3, the complete variable domain reads DVKVTQSSRYLVKRTGEKVFLECVQDMDHENMFWYRQDPGLGLRLIYFSYDVKMKEKGDIPEGYSVSREKKERFSLILESASTNQTSMYLCASSLTGDLTDTQYFGPGTRLTVL.

V and J are TRBV6-4 and TRBJ1-6; 8 bases match TRBD1. Germline CDR1 MRHNA, CDR2 SNTAGT. The CDR3 spans 14 residues. Trimming at V came to 2 bases and at J to 10 bases, leaving 4 bases not matched to a gene. This CDR3 reads CASSDGQGISPLHF. The CDR3, as DNA: TGTGCCAGCAGTGACGGACAGGGTATCTCACCCCTCCACTTT.

This sequence joins TRBV5-6 and TRBJ2-3; the match to TRBD1 covers 8 bases. The V gene end was trimmed by 0 bases and the J gene end by 1 base; junction bases not matched to a gene: 4. CDR1 SGHDT and CDR2 YYEEEE come from the germline V gene. The CDR3 runs to 16 residues. The CDR3 spells CASSLGTGLGTDTQYF. CDR3 nucleotide sequence: TGTGCCAGCAGCTTGGGGACAGGGTTGGGCACAGATACGCAGTATTTT.

The chain couples TRBV10-3 to TRBJ2-5; D is possibly TRBD1 (6 bases). Trimming removed 3 bases from V and 3 bases from J, with 11 bases in between. CDR3 size: 14 residues. Germline CDR1 ENHRY, CDR2 SYGVKD. CDR3 coding DNA: TGTGCCATCAGTGATTGGGACATTAAAGAGACCCAGTACTTC. Amino acid sequence: CAISDWDIKETQYF.

The chain recombines TRBV11-1 with TRBJ2-7, with TRBD1 identical over 7 bases. Germline values: CDR1 SGHAT, CDR2 FQDESV (reference sequence). The trim removed 5 bases at V and 2 bases at J, leaving 6 bases unmatched. The CDR3 is 14 residues long. This chain's CDR3 is CASSQTGVAYEQYF. In DNA form, the CDR3 reads TGTGCCAGCAGCCAAACAGGGGTGGCCTACGAGCAGTACTTC.

This clone was found a few times. The rearrangement links TRBV5-5 to TRBJ1-1; 9 bases agree with TRBD1. Germline V gene sequence: CDR1 SGHKS, CDR2 YYEKEE (reference sequence). V trimming: 4 bases; J trimming: 1 base; junction bases outside the gene matches: 11. The CDR3 is 17 amino acids. The CDR3 spells CASSRPRPGQGNTEAFF. In DNA form, the CDR3 reads TGTGCCAGCAGCCGCCCGCGACCGGGACAGGGGAACACTGAAGCTTTCTTT.

The V gene is TRBV30, the J gene TRBJ2-1, with TRBD1 matching over 8 bases. Germline CDR1 reads GTSNPN; CDR2 reads SVGIG (reference sequence). The V segment lost 6 bases and the J segment 5 bases; nucleotides outside the gene matches: 3. The CDR3 length is 12 residues. The CDR3 protein is CACGQGNNEQFF. Written as DNA, the CDR3 is TGTGCCTGCGGACAGGGCAACAATGAGCAGTTCTTC.

The chain employs TRBV6-2 or TRBV6-3 and TRBJ2-3; 10 bases fit TRBD2. Per the germline V gene, CDR1 is MNHEY and CDR2 is SVGEGT. This CDR3 spans 15 amino acids. The V segment lost 4 bases and the J segment 2 bases; nucleotides outside the gene matches: 3. The CDR3 nucleotides are TGTGCCAGCAGTTGGACTAGCGGATACACAGATACGCAGTATTTT. This encodes CASSWTSGYTDTQYF.

CDR3 region: CASSQDRGTNEKLFF. The CDR3 DNA sequence: TGCGCCAGCAGCCAAGATCGGGGAACTAATGAAAAACTGTTTTTT. The chain has TRBV4-3 and TRBJ1-4; the D is unclear. The V gene's germline CDR1 is LGHNA and CDR2 YSLEER. V was clipped by 0 bases and J by 1 base, with 6 bases between them. This CDR3 has 15 amino acids.

The chain uses TRBV28 and TRBJ1-2, with D uncertain. CDR1 and CDR2 from the germline V gene are MDHEN and SYDVKM. The germline V and J ends were trimmed by 1 base and 6 bases, with 6 bases remaining between them. CDR3 size: 12 residues. Here the CDR3 DNA reads TGTGCCAGCAGTTTATCCAGAAATGGCTACACCTTC. Protein sequence: CASSLSRNGYTF.

The chain is built from TRBV7-8 and TRBJ2-7, with D tentatively TRBD2 (6 bases). Per the germline V gene, CDR1 is SGHVS and CDR2 is FQNEAQ. The CDR3 length is 14 residues. Between the trimmed V and J ends, which lost 6 bases and 1 base, there was a span of 13 bases. The CDR3 is CASRSAAGSYEQYF. The DNA for the CDR3 is TGTGCCAGCAGGTCAGCCGCGGGGTCCTACGAGCAGTACTTC.

CDR3 nucleotide sequence: TGTGCCAGCAGCTACCCAGGTCTGCCCTACGAGCAGTACTTC. This gives the protein CASSYPGLPYEQYF. The J gene is TRBJ2-7, the V gene TRBV13, with D unclear. The CDR3 runs 14 residues. Germline V CDR1 and CDR2: PRHDT, FYEKMQ (reference sequence). Deletions cut 4 bases from V and 2 bases from J, with 12 bases between.

The V and J genes are TRBV2 and TRBJ2-1, with a tentative D call TRBD1 (5 bases). V gave up 2 bases and J gave up 0 bases, with 8 bases separating them. There are 15 residues in the CDR3. Looked up from germline, CDR1 is SNHLY and CDR2 is FYNNEI. Here the CDR3 reads CASSETGSSYNEQFF. The DNA of the CDR3 is TGTGCCAGCAGTGAAACAGGTAGCTCCTACAATGAGCAGTTCTTC. Supplemented by reference TRBV2 and TRBJ2-1, the full variable domain reads EPEVTQTPSHQVTQMGQEVILRCVPISNHLYFYWYRQILGQKVEFLVSFYNNEISEKSEIFDDQFSVERPDGSNFTLKIRSTKLEDSAMYFCASSETGSSYNEQFFGPGTRLTVL.

The genes are TRBV9 and TRBJ2-7; 7 positions match TRBD1. The germline gives CDR1 SGDLS, CDR2 YYNGEE. J lost 5 bases, V lost 3 bases, and 5 bases had no gene match. This CDR3 has 13 residues. CDR3: CASSGGQADEQYF. CDR3 sequence (DNA): TGTGCCAGCAGCGGAGGACAGGCGGACGAGCAGTACTTC.

This sequence joins TRBV7-2 and TRBJ2-7, with 13 bases fitting TRBD2. The V segment lost 2 bases and the J segment 4 bases; nucleotides outside the gene matches: 8. Germline assignment: CDR1 SGHTA and CDR2 FQGNSA. The CDR3 consists of 17 residues. The CDR3 spells CASSLIGGTSGTYEQYF. The CDR3 coding sequence is TGTGCCAGCAGCTTAATCGGCGGGACTAGCGGGACATACGAGCAGTACTTC.

The chain carries TRBV7-9 and TRBJ1-6; D uncertain. The CDR3 runs to 12 residues. V dropped 5 bases and J dropped 7 bases, with 6 bases sitting between them. Germline-derived CDR1 and CDR2 are SEHNR and FQNEAQ (reference sequence). CDR3 bases: TGTGCCAGCAGCCTGGGGAATTCACCCCTCCACTTT. Translation gives CASSLGNSPLHF.

The rearrangement uses TRBV4-1 and TRBJ1-1; unclear D gene. This CDR3 spans 13 amino acids. The germline V gene encodes CDR1 MGHRA and CDR2 YSYEKL. V shed 0 bases and J shed 6 bases, with 8 bases lying between them. DNA of the CDR3: TGCGCCAGCAGCCAAGAGAAAGGGTCTGAAGCTTTCTTT. Encoded protein: CASSQEKGSEAFF.

CDR3 sequence: CASSSTRRHTGELFF. CDR3 DNA: TGTGCCAGCAGTTCCACAAGGCGGCACACCGGGGAGCTGTTTTTT. The chain combines TRBV28 with TRBJ2-2; unclear D gene. Trimming removed 4 bases from V and 3 bases from J, with 12 bases in between. CDR1 and CDR2 from the germline V gene are MDHEN and SYDVKM. The CDR3 runs 15 residues.

V and J are TRBV9 and TRBJ1-2; the match to TRBD1 covers 7 bases. CDR3 length equals 14 residues. Looked up from germline, CDR1 is SGDLS and CDR2 is YYNGEE. Trimming took 6 bases from V and 4 from J; bases not matched to a gene: 9. In DNA, the CDR3 is TGTGCCAGCACCCTAGGGGGGGACAGCTATGGCTACACCTTC. Translating gives CASTLGGDSYGYTF.

The chain uses TRBV5-4 and TRBJ2-7; 8 bases are shared with TRBD1. There are 15 residues in the CDR3. J gave up 2 bases and V 1 base, and 5 bases lay outside the gene matches. The germline V gene has CDR1 SGHNT and CDR2 YYREEE (reference sequence). The CDR3 nucleotides read TGTGCCAGCAGCTTGAACAGGGGGTATCCCTACGAGCAGTACTTC. It translates to CASSLNRGYPYEQYF.

V is TRBV3-1 (or the pseudogene TRBV3-2) and J is TRBJ2-7, with TRBD1 as a possible D gene (5 bases). V was pared by 2 bases and J by 1 base, with 9 bases between. The CDR3 consists of 14 residues. The germline CDR1 and CDR2 sequences are LGHDT and YNNKEL (reference sequence). CDR3 bases: TGTGCCAGCAGCCAACGTACAGGTTCCTACGAGCAGTACTTC. As protein: CASSQRTGSYEQYF.

This clone was counted a single time. The rearrangement links TRBV6-5 to TRBJ1-2; possible D gene TRBD1, 5 bases. Trimming took 0 bases from V and 2 from J, leaving 13 bases between them. CDR3 length: 16 residues. Germline V gene data show CDR1 as MNHEY and CDR2 as SVGAGI. DNA for the CDR3: TGTGCCAGCAGTTACTCCACGGGGGAGGTCAACTATGGCTACACCTTC. Translated: CASSYSTGEVNYGYTF.

The chain has TRBV7-2 and TRBJ2-1; 11 bases align to TRBD2. This CDR3 has 16 amino acids. The ends lost 1 base at V and 8 bases at J; junction bases unmatched: 7. Looked up from germline, CDR1 is SGHTA and CDR2 is FQGNSA. The CDR3 spells CASSLDLAGGWDEQFF. The CDR3 bases are TGTGCCAGCAGCTTAGACCTAGCGGGAGGCTGGGATGAGCAGTTCTTC.

The chain is built from TRBV4-3 and TRBJ2-3; no clear D. This CDR3 region has 15 residues. The V end lost 0 bases, the J end lost 9 bases, and 16 bases lay between the germline ends. Germline V gene data show CDR1 as LGHNA and CDR2 as YSLEER. The CDR3 loop reads CASSQDGYRQVTQYF. The CDR3 bases are TGCGCCAGCAGCCAAGACGGCTACCGCCAGGTGACGCAGTATTTT.

The CDR3 nucleotides are TGTGCCAGCAGCCACCTAGCGGGGGTCGGTAACACCGGGGAGCTGTTTTTT. Protein product: CASSHLAGVGNTGELFF. The rearrangement joins TRBV3-1 (or the pseudogene TRBV3-2) to TRBJ2-2; 10 bases are a match to TRBD2. The J segment lost 2 bases and the V segment lost 3 bases, leaving 6 bases of the junction unmatched. CDR3 length: 17 residues. In germline, CDR1 is LGHDT, CDR2 YNNKEL (reference sequence).

V gene TRBV6-1 combines with J gene TRBJ1-1; no firm D call. This CDR3 contains 13 residues. Trimming left V 3 bases short and J 1 base short, with 6 bases between. CDR1 is MNHNS and CDR2 is SASEGT in the germline V gene. The CDR3 DNA is TGTGCCAGCAGTGAGTTCAGGAACACTGAAGCTTTCTTT. Translated: CASSEFRNTEAFF.

V is TRBV15 and J is TRBJ2-1; 8 nucleotides align to TRBD2. V lost 1 base, J lost 8 bases, and 4 bases stayed unmatched. Germline loops: CDR1 LNHNV, CDR2 YYDKDF (reference sequence). This CDR3 region has 14 residues. The CDR3 DNA sequence: TGTGCCACCAGCAGAGCGGGGGGGCGGGATGAGCAGTTCTTC. Protein: CATSRAGGRDEQFF.

The chain has TRBV5-4 and TRBJ2-3; TRBD2 matches 9 bases. The germline V gene has CDR1 SGHNT and CDR2 YYREEE (reference sequence). The CDR3 sequence is 17 residues long. V dropped 0 bases and J dropped 4; count of bases not matched to a gene: 9. CDR3 sequence (DNA): TGTGCCAGCAGCTTGGAAGGCGGGAGGGCCTTCGCAGATACGCAGTATTTT. This sequence encodes CASSLEGGRAFADTQYF.

The chain joins TRBV15 to TRBJ1-2, with 7 bases that match TRBD1. The CDR3 consists of 15 residues. The V segment lost 1 base and the J segment 0 bases; nucleotides outside the gene matches: 2. Germline CDR1 reads LNHNV; CDR2 reads YYDKDF (reference sequence). The CDR3 loop reads CATSRGGTANYGYTF. The CDR3 DNA follows: TGTGCCACCAGCAGAGGGGGGACAGCTAACTATGGCTACACCTTC.